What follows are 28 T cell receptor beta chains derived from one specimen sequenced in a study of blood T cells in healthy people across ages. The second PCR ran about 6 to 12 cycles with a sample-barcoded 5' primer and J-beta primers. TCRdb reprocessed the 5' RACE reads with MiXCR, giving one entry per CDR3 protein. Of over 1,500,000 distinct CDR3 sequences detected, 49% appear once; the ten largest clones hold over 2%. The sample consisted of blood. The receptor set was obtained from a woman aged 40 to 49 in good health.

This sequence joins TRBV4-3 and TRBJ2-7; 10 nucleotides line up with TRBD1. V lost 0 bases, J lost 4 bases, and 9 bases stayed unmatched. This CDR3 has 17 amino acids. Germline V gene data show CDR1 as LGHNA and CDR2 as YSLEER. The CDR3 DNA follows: TGCGCCAGCAGCCAAGAGTCCCCAGACAGGGGGCGATACGAGCAGTACTTC. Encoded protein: CASSQESPDRGRYEQYF.

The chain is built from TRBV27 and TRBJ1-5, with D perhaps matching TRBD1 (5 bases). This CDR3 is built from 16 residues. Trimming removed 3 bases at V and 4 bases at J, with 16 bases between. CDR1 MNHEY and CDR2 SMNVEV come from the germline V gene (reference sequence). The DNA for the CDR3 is TGTGCCAGCAGTTTTCGGGGGGGGGGGGAAAATCAGCCCCAGCATTTT. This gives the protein CASSFRGGGENQPQHF.

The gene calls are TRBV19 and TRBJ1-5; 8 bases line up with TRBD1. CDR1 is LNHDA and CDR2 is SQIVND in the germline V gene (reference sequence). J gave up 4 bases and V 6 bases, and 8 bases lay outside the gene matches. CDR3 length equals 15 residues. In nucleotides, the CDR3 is TGTGCCAGTAGCCGGGACAGGAAAGAAAATCAGCCCCAGCATTTT. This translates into CASSRDRKENQPQHF.

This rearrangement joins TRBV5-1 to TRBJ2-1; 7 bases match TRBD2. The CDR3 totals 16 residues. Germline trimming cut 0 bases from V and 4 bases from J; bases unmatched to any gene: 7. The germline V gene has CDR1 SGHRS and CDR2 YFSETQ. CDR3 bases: TGCGCCAGCAGCTTGGCCTTAAGAGCGGGGTACAATGAGCAGTTCTTC. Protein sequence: CASSLALRAGYNEQFF.

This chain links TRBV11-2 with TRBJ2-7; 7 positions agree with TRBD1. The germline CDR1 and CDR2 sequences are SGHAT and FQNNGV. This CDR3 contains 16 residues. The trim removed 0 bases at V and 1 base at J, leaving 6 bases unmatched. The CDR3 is CASSLDHARGSYEQYF. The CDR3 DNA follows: TGTGCCAGCAGCTTAGACCACGCCAGGGGGTCCTACGAGCAGTACTTC.

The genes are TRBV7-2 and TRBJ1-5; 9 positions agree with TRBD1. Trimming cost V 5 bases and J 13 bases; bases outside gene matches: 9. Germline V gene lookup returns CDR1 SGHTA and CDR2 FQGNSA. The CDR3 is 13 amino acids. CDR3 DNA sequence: TGTGCCAGCAGCGCAACCGGGACAGGGCTTCAGCATTTT. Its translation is CASSATGTGLQHF.

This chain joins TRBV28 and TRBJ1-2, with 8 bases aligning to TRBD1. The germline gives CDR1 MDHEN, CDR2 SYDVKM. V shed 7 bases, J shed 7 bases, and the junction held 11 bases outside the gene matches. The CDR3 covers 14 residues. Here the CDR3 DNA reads TGTGCCAGCACCAGATACCGGACAGGGTCTGGCTACACCTTC. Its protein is CASTRYRTGSGYTF.

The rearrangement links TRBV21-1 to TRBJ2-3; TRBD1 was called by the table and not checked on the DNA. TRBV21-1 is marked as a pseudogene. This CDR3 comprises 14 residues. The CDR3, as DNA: TGTGCCAGCAGGGATACAGGGTTCTTGGATACGCAGTATTTT. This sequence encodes CASRDTGFLDTQYF.

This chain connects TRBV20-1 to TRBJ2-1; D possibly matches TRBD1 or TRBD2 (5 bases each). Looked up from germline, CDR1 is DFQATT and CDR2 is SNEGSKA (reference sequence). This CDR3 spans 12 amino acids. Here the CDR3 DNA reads TGCCGATATGGGACGGCCAACAATGAGCAGTTCTTC. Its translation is CRYGTANNEQFF.

CDR3 nucleotides: TGTGCCATTGTTAAAGCGGGGGGAAATTACAATGAGCAGTTCTTC. This gives the protein CAIVKAGGNYNEQFF. The chain links TRBV2 to TRBJ2-1; 9 bases line up with TRBD2. The CDR3 sequence is 15 residues long. The ends lost 10 bases at V and 4 bases at J; junction bases unmatched: 11. The germline V gene has CDR1 SNHLY and CDR2 FYNNEI.

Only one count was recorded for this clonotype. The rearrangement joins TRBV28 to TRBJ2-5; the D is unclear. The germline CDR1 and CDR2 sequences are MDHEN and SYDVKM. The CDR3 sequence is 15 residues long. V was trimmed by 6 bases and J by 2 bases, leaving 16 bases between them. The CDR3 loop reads CASSSLGSVQETQYF. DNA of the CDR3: TGTGCCAGCAGCTCCCTTGGGTCGGTGCAAGAGACCCAGTACTTC.

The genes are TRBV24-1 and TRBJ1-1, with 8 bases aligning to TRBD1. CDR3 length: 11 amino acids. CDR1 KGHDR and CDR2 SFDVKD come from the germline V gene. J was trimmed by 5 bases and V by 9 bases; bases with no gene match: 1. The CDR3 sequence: CATGQGTEAFF. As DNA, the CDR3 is TGTGCCACCGGACAGGGTACTGAAGCTTTCTTT.

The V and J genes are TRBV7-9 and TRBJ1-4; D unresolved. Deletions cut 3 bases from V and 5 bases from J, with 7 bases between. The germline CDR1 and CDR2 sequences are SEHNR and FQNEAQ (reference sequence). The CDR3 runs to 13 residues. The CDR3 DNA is TGTGCCAGCAGCTTCACCCTCAATGAAAAACTGTTTTTT. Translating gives CASSFTLNEKLFF.

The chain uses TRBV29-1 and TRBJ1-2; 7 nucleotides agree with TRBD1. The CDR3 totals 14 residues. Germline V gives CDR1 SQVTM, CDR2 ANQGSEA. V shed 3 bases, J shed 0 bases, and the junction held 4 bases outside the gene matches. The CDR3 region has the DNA TGCAGCGTTGAGTTCCAGGGGGCTAACTATGGCTACACCTTC. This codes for CSVEFQGANYGYTF.

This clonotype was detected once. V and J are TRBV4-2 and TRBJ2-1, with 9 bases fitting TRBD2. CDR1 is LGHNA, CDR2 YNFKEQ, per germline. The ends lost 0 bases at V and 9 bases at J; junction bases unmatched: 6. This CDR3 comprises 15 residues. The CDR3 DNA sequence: TGTGCCAGCAGCCAAGATACTAGCGGGTTGATTGAGCAGTTCTTC. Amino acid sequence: CASSQDTSGLIEQFF.

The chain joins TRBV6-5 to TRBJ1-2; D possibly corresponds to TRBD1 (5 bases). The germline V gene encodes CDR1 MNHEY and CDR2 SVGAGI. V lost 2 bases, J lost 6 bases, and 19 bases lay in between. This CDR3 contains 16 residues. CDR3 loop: CASSYLAGRKVDGYTF. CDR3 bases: TGTGCCAGCAGTTACCTGGCAGGGCGTAAGGTGGATGGCTACACCTTC.

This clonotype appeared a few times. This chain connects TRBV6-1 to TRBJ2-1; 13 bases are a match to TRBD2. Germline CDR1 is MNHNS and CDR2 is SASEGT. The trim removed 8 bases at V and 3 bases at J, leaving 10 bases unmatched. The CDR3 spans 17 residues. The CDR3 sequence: CASANIGLAGDYNEQFF. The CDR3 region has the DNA TGTGCCAGCGCCAATATCGGACTAGCGGGGGACTACAATGAGCAGTTCTTC.

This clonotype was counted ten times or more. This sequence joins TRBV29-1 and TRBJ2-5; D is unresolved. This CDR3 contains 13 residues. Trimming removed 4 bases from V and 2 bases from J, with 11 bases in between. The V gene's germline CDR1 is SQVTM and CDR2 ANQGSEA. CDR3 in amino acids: CSVGRTNQETQYF. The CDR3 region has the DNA TGCAGCGTTGGTCGGACGAATCAAGAGACCCAGTACTTC.

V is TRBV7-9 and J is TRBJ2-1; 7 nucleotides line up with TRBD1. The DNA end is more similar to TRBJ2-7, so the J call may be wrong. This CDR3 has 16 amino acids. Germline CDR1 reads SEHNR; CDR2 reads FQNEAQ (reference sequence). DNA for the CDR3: TGTGCCAGCAGAGTCCGGGACAGCGGACCATACAATGAGCAGTACTTC. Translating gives CASRVRDSGPYNEQYF.

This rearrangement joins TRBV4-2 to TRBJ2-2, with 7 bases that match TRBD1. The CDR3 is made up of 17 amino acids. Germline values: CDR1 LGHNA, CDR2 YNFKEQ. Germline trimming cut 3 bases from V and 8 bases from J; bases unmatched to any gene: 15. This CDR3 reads CASSHRTGTTDLGELFF. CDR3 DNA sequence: TGTGCCAGCAGCCACCGGACAGGTACCACCGATCTTGGGGAGCTGTTTTTT.

The CDR3 region has the DNA TGTGCCAGCAGCCCCTTGGCGCGGAGTTACTATGGCTACACCTTC. It yields the protein CASSPLARSYYGYTF. V usage is TRBV11-2 and J usage is TRBJ1-2, with D hard to call. The V end was cut by 5 bases, the J end by 3 bases, with 16 bases between. The germline gives CDR1 SGHAT, CDR2 FQNNGV. This CDR3 has 15 residues.

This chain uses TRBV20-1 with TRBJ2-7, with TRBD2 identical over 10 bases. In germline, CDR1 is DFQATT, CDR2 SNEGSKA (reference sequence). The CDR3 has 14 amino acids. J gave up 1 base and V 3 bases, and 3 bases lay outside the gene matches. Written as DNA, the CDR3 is TGCAGTGCTAGTTGGACTAGCGGATCCTACGAGCAGTACTTC. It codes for CSASWTSGSYEQYF.

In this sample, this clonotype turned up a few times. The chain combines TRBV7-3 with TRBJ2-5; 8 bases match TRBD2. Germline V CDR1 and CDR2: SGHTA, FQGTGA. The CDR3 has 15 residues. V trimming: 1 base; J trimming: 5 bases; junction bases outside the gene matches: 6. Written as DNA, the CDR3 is TGTGCCAGCAGCTTAATCGGGGGGGCCGGGGAGACCCAGTACTTC. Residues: CASSLIGGAGETQYF.

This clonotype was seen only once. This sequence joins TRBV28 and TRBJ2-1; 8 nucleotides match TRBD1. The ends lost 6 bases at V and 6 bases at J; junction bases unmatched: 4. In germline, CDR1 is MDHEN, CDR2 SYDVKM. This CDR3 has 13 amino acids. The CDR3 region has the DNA TGTGCCAGCAGGTCGGACAGGGCCAATGAGCAGTTCTTC. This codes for CASRSDRANEQFF. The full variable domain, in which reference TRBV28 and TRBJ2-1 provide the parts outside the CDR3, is DVKVTQSSRYLVKRTGEKVFLECVQDMDHENMFWYRQDPGLGLRLIYFSYDVKMKEKGDIPEGYSVSREKKERFSLILESASTNQTSMYLCASRSDRANEQFFGPGTRLTVL.

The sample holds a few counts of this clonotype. CDR3 sequence: CASSFGGSDKNIQYF. DNA of the CDR3: TGCGCCAGCAGCTTTGGGGGGTCAGACAAAAACATTCAGTACTTC. J is TRBJ2-4 and V is TRBV5-1; tentative D call: TRBD2 (6 bases). From germline, CDR1 is SGHRS and CDR2 YFSETQ. Trimming took 2 bases from V and 3 from J, leaving 12 bases between them. The CDR3 is made up of 15 amino acids.

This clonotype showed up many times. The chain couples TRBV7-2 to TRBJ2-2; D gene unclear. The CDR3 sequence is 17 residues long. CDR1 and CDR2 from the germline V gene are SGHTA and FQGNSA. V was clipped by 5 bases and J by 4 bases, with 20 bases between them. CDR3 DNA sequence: TGTGCCAGCAGCCCACTAACTTCTCTCATGAGCACCGGGGAGCTGTTTTTT. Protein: CASSPLTSLMSTGELFF.

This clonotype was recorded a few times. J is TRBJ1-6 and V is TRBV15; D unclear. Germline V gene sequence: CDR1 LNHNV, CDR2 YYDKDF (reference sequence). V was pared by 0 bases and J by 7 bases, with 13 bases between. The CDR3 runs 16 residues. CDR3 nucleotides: TGTGCCACCAGCAGAGAGGCAGGCATCTTGAATTCACCCCTCCACTTT. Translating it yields CATSREAGILNSPLHF.

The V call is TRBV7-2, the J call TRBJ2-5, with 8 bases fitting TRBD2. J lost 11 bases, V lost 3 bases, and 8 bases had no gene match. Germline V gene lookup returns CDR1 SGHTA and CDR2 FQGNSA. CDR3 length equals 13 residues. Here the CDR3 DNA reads TGTGCCAGCAGCTTGGGACTAGTGGGTGAGCAGTACTTC. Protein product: CASSLGLVGEQYF.